This T cell receptor beta chain was observed in a study of blood T cell repertoires in COVID-19. Study-wide background: Material from acute and convalescent COVID-19 was sourced from the United States, Italy and Spain. PBMCs, B-cell-depleted T cells, or T cells were the source of the cDNA or gDNA that made up the material.

Study processing details: The assay estimated nucleated cells by amplifying reference gene primers. Measured with immunoSEQ multiplex PCR; TCRdb has only the in-frame clones, and not every one. V and J calls and clone size are copied from that table; D and trimming were computed from the DNA. The repertoire consists of fewer than 650,000 clones, with about 88% occurring once and the leading ten covering roughly 7.3%. The V gene lost 3 bases and the J gene lost 0 bases, with 8 bases spanning the gap. This CDR3 region has 14 residues. The V gene's germline CDR1 is MNHEY and CDR2 SVGAGI. During active infection, Seattle patients enrolled and were then monitored through disease.

The TCR was taken from a woman between 50 and 59 years old with COVID-19, enrolled during active disease. The sequenced material came from peripheral blood. The chain has TRBV6-5 and TRBJ1-2, with D hard to call. The CDR3 sequence: CASSYSGSNYGYTF. The CDR3 nucleotides are TGTGCCAGCAGTTATTCCGGGTCTAACTATGGCTACACCTTC.